This T cell receptor beta chain appears in the sequencing data of a study of blood T cell repertoires in COVID-19. About the study: The United States, Italy and Spain were the sources of the acute and convalescent COVID-19 samples.

The germline V gene encodes CDR1 SNHLY and CDR2 FYNNEI. V shed 6 bases and J 4 bases; nucleotides not matched to a gene: 3. The CDR3 is made up of 12 amino acids. In assigning cohorts, the study relied on participant-reported clinical history. Each recovered donor of Cohort 3 presented with two negative PCRs, clearance, or symptom resolution. Source study methods: The assay estimated nucleated cells by amplifying reference gene primers. Assay used: immunoSEQ multiplex PCR; TCRdb lists only in-frame clones, some missing. Clonal size and the V and J genes are those of that table, whereas D and trimming came from the DNA. The sample lists approximately 470,000 clones; 87% were seen once.

Sequenced material: PBMCs or T cells enriched from blood (not recorded which). This TCR derives from a woman between 18 and 29 years old who had recovered from COVID-19. The rearrangement links TRBV2 to TRBJ2-7; 7 bases line up with TRBD1. CDR3 sequence: CASSAQGYEQYF. As DNA, the CDR3 is TGTGCCAGCAGCGCACAGGGGTACGAGCAGTACTTC.